This TCR beta chain comes out of a study of T-cell reconstitution after alpha-beta-depleted transplantation in children. For this clonotype: Its antigen is not identified.

Overall study results and limits: Expanded clones from the graft, numbering several hundred, reportedly supplied alpha-beta T cells about two months after transplant. T-cell numbers and diversity one year post-transplant derived largely from freshly generated T cells. Several patients had high TCRbeta diversity at day 60; it came from surviving recipient T cells and thymic progenitors.

As it was prepared, the TCRbeta library received unique molecular identifiers. TCRdb independently ran MiXCR on the PCR reads; one entry per CDR3 protein. The sample has approximately 980,000 distinct CDR3 sequences, about 31% seen once. The CDR3 sequence is 14 residues long. Germline CDR1 SEHNR, CDR2 FQNEAQ (reference sequence). Trimming shortened V by 4 bases and J by 4 bases, and 13 bases separated the two germline ends. Here the sequenced sample was PBMCs, mostly from graft donor cells, taken 360 days after TCRalphabeta/CD19-depleted stem cell transplant. This TCR was recovered from a boy under two years old who had a stem cell transplant for SCID, so the T cells may come from the graft donor. V gene TRBV7-9 combines with J gene TRBJ1-1; tentatively, D is TRBD1 (5 bases). The CDR3 spells CASSSRGGGTEAFF. The DNA for the CDR3 is TGTGCCAGCAGCTCCCGGGGTGGGGGCACTGAAGCTTTCTTT.